The 15 T cell receptor beta chains presented below share a single source sample, sequenced in a study of cytotoxic CD8 clonotypes in ibrutinib-treated CLL. TCRdb's table, derived via immunoSEQ multiplex PCR, lists solely in-frame clones and lacks some. Of a few hundred thousand clones in the sample, 80% were seen once. The sample in question was PBMCs, obtained before ibrutinib treatment. The receptors here all came from a human donor with chronic lymphocytic leukemia.

About this clone itself: The sample carries other DNA sequences with the same CDR3. The J gene is TRBJ2-1, the V gene TRBV7-2; TRBD2 matches at 11 bases. V was pared by 1 base and J by 8 bases, with 4 bases of the junction left unmatched. The CDR3 has 15 amino acids. Germline V gene sequence: CDR1 SGHTA, CDR2 FQGNSA. The CDR3 DNA reads as TGTGCCAGCAGCTTAGGTCTAGCGGGAGGCTATGAGCAGTTCTTC. Translated: CASSLGLAGGYEQFF. Full variable domain (missing parts from reference TRBV7-2 and TRBJ2-1): GAGVSQSPSNKVTEKGKDVELRCDPISGHTALYWYRQSLGQGLEFLIYFQGNSAPDKSGLPSDRFSAERTGGSVSTLTIQRTQQEDSAVYLCASSLGLAGGYEQFFGPGTRLTVL.

The chain uses TRBV25-1 and TRBJ2-1; tentatively, D is TRBD2 (7 bases). The germline V gene encodes CDR1 MGHDK and CDR2 SYGVNS. This CDR3 has 17 residues. V dropped 1 base and J dropped 6 bases, with 19 bases sitting between them. The CDR3 protein is CASSEFWGQGGGNEQFF. DNA of the CDR3: TGTGCCAGCAGTGAATTTTGGGGGCAGGGCGGGGGCAATGAGCAGTTCTTC. The full variable domain, rest sourced from reference TRBV25-1 and TRBJ2-1, is EADIYQTPRYLVIGTGKKITLECSQTMGHDKMYWYQQDPGMELHLIHYSYGVNSTEKGDLSSESTVSRIRTEHFPLTLESARPSHTSQYLCASSEFWGQGGGNEQFFGPGTRLTVL.

The genes are TRBV27 and TRBJ2-2; the D gene is possibly TRBD2 (5 bases). The CDR3 consists of 17 residues. Germline loops: CDR1 MNHEY, CDR2 SMNVEV (reference sequence). Between the trimmed V and J ends, which lost 5 bases and 0 bases, there was a span of 16 bases. CDR3 sequence (DNA): TGTGCCAGCAGTCTGCTGGCGGGTCCCCCGAACACCGGGGAGCTGTTTTTT. Protein: CASSLLAGPPNTGELFF.

The V call is TRBV21-1, the J call TRBJ2-1; TRBD2, as called in the table, went unchecked against the DNA. TRBV21-1 corresponds to a pseudogene. This CDR3 is 14 amino acids long. CDR3 bases: TGTGCCAGCAGCAACCTAGGACTAGCGGGAGAGGAGTTCTTC. Protein sequence: CASSNLGLAGEEFF.

The chain recombines TRBV7-2 with TRBJ2-2, with 7 bases that match TRBD2. Losses at the gene ends were 4 bases for V and 7 bases for J; bases not matched to a gene: 9. Germline assignment: CDR1 SGHTA and CDR2 FQGNSA. This CDR3 is built from 15 residues. Written as DNA, the CDR3 is TGTGCCAGCAGCTCGCGTCGGGAGCGGGGCGGGGAGCTGTTTTTT. It yields the protein CASSSRRERGGELFF.

J is TRBJ1-2 and V is TRBV15; D gene ambiguous. Between the trimmed V and J ends, which lost 0 bases and 8 bases, there was a span of 16 bases. Germline CDR1 reads LNHNV; CDR2 reads YYDKDF (reference sequence). The CDR3 contains 15 residues. CDR3 DNA: TGTGCCACCAGCAGAGATTCCTGGGCATCTAGAGGCTACACCTTC. Protein: CATSRDSWASRGYTF.

The V call is TRBV6-6, the J call TRBJ1-4; D remains ambiguous. The CDR3 contains 13 residues. From germline, CDR1 is MNHNY and CDR2 SVGAGI (reference sequence). Trimming took off 5 bases at V and 8 bases at J, with 12 bases between the two ends. The DNA for the CDR3 is TGTGCCAGCAGTCCTAGGGCTTTAGAAAAACTGTTTTTT. Its protein is CASSPRALEKLFF.

The chain has TRBV7-2 and TRBJ2-5; tentatively, D is TRBD2 (5 bases). V dropped 5 bases and J dropped 4 bases, with 14 bases sitting between them. In germline, CDR1 is SGHTA, CDR2 FQGNSA. The CDR3 spans 14 residues. CDR3 protein: CASSKTVGVETQYF. CDR3 nucleotides: TGTGCCAGCAGCAAGACCGTCGGGGTAGAGACCCAGTACTTC.

The CDR3 coding sequence is TGTGCCAGCAGCAATCCCCCAGGAATTTATGGCTACACCTTC. Residues: CASSNPPGIYGYTF. The rearrangement joins TRBV21-1 to TRBJ1-2; the D call in the table, TRBD1, was not verified against the DNA. TRBV21-1 is a known pseudogene. CDR3 size: 14 residues.

The chain is built from TRBV7-6 and TRBJ2-7; tentative D call: TRBD2 (5 bases). Germline CDR1 reads SGHVS; CDR2 reads FNYEAQ. The CDR3 covers 15 residues. The germline V and J ends were trimmed by 2 bases and 5 bases, with 16 bases remaining between them. CDR3 in DNA: TGTGCCAGCAGCTTACGAGACACTCAAGCGGACGAGCAGTACTTC. This gives the protein CASSLRDTQADEQYF.

A single count supports this clone. CDR3 region: CASSLVEVVGELFF. DNA for the CDR3: TGCGCCAGCAGCTTGGTCGAGGTTGTCGGGGAGCTGTTTTTT. V usage is TRBV5-1 and J usage is TRBJ2-2; D is unresolved. This CDR3 region has 14 residues. With 0 bases removed from V and 7 bases from J, the gap between germline ends came to 10 bases. Germline V gives CDR1 SGHRS, CDR2 YFSETQ. The complete variable domain, with remaining parts taken from reference TRBV5-1 and TRBJ2-2, reads KAGVTQTPRYLIKTRGQQVTLSCSPISGHRSVSWYQQTPGQGLQFLFEYFSETQRNKGNFPGRFSGRQFSNSRSEMNVSTLELGDSALYLCASSLVEVVGELFFGEGSRLTVL.

This clone was picked up a small number of times. Within the sample, other DNA sequences also encode this same CDR3. This chain uses TRBV5-1 with TRBJ2-7, with a weak D call TRBD1 (5 bases). Germline-derived CDR1 and CDR2 are SGHRS and YFSETQ. The V end lost 1 base, the J end lost 3 bases, and 5 bases lay between the germline ends. The CDR3 spans 12 residues. The CDR3 bases are TGCGCCAGCAGCTTGACAGGCTACGAGCAGTACTTC. It yields the protein CASSLTGYEQYF.

The sample holds a few counts of this clone. This chain connects TRBV9 to TRBJ2-7; D is undetermined. Looked up from germline, CDR1 is SGDLS and CDR2 is YYNGEE. This CDR3 region has 11 residues. Trimming left V 4 bases short and J 0 bases short, with 2 bases between. CDR3 sequence reads: CASSLSYEQYF. In DNA, the CDR3 is TGTGCCAGCAGCCTCTCCTACGAGCAGTACTTC.

This chain links TRBV7-8 with TRBJ2-1; TRBD2 matches at 9 bases. The CDR3 covers 15 residues. J gave up 6 bases and V 5 bases, and 8 bases lay outside the gene matches. The germline gives CDR1 SGHVS, CDR2 FQNEAQ. For the CDR3, the DNA is TGTGCCAGCAGCCCCGGACTAGCGTGGATCAATGAGCAGTTCTTC. Its translation is CASSPGLAWINEQFF.

With respect to this clone: Additional DNA sequences in this sample encode the identical CDR3. The rearrangement links TRBV28 to TRBJ2-7, with 7 bases matching TRBD1. The CDR3 covers 13 residues. Germline loops: CDR1 MDHEN, CDR2 SYDVKM. V shed 6 bases, J shed 2 bases, and the junction held 4 bases outside the gene matches. The DNA of the CDR3 is TGTGCCAGCAGCAGACAGGGCCCCTACGAGCAGTACTTC. Protein sequence: CASSRQGPYEQYF.